The 9 T cell receptor beta chains given below trace back to one sample, sequenced in a study of shared T cell receptors in the human thymus. Libraries were prepared by immunoSEQ multiplex PCR; TCRdb keeps only in-frame clonotypes and omits some of them. This sample has about 660,000 clones, with around nine tenths found just once. The sample was also reused in another study, on human thymus T cells.

The specimen was thymocytes. Receptors were obtained from a boy under two years old with a congenital heart defect.

The V call is TRBV25-1, the J call TRBJ2-7; possible D gene TRBD2, 5 bases. The V end lost 3 bases, the J end lost 4 bases, and 22 bases lay between the germline ends. This CDR3 is built from 17 residues. Germline V CDR1 and CDR2: MGHDK, SYGVNS. DNA of the CDR3: TGTGCCAGCAGTGACAACCATGGGCGCGGGCCGGTATACGAGCAGTACTTC. Encoded protein: CASSDNHGRGPVYEQYF.

This sequence joins TRBV9 and TRBJ2-1, with 9 bases matching TRBD2. Looked up from germline, CDR1 is SGDLS and CDR2 is YYNGEE. The CDR3 contains 17 residues. V lost 0 bases and J lost 5; bases outside the gene matches: 9. The DNA of the CDR3 is TGTGCCAGCAGCGTAGAGGGGGGACTAGCCAGAAACAATGAGCAGTTCTTC. The encoded protein is CASSVEGGLARNNEQFF.

This rearrangement joins TRBV11-3 to TRBJ2-1, with D possibly matching TRBD2 (6 bases). The germline V gene encodes CDR1 SGHNT and CDR2 YENEEA. V gave up 0 bases and J gave up 8 bases, with 14 bases separating them. This CDR3 is 15 amino acids long. Written as DNA, the CDR3 is TGTGCCAGCAGCTTAGAGGGGATGACGGGAGATGAGCAGTTCTTC. This gives the protein CASSLEGMTGDEQFF.

The V and J genes are TRBV30 and TRBJ2-7, with D possibly TRBD1 on 6 matching bases. The CDR3 sequence is 16 residues long. Trimming left V 2 bases short and J 3 bases short, with 20 bases between. Germline-derived CDR1 and CDR2 are GTSNPN and SVGIG (reference sequence). CDR3 amino acids: CAWSPARTVPLYEQYF. The CDR3 DNA reads as TGTGCCTGGAGTCCTGCCCGGACAGTCCCCCTCTACGAGCAGTACTTC.

The chain employs TRBV27 and TRBJ2-3; 8 nucleotides agree with TRBD1. CDR1 and CDR2 from the germline V gene are MNHEY and SMNVEV (reference sequence). Trimming took 5 bases from V and 2 from J; bases not matched to a gene: 15. CDR3 size: 18 residues. The DNA for the CDR3 is TGTGCCAGCAGTCCTCCCCCTTGGGACAGGCTCAACACAGATACGCAGTATTTT. This sequence encodes CASSPPPWDRLNTDTQYF.

In DNA, the CDR3 is TGTGCCAGCAGCCTGGGACTACCTTCCGATACGCAGTATTTT. This gives the protein CASSLGLPSDTQYF. The gene calls are TRBV11-2 and TRBJ2-3, with 7 bases matching TRBD2. V lost 5 bases and J lost 6; bases outside the gene matches: 8. This CDR3 has 14 amino acids. Germline CDR1 SGHAT, CDR2 FQNNGV.

The genes are TRBV9 and TRBJ2-7, with 8 bases lining up with TRBD2. Germline V gene data show CDR1 as SGDLS and CDR2 as YYNGEE. CDR3 length equals 17 residues. V trimming: 0 bases; J trimming: 2 bases; junction bases outside the gene matches: 10. This chain's CDR3 is CASSVARVAGPTYEQYF. As DNA, the CDR3 is TGTGCCAGCAGCGTAGCTAGGGTAGCGGGGCCCACCTACGAGCAGTACTTC.

The chain links TRBV28 to TRBJ1-5; perhaps TRBD1 as D (6 bases). The CDR3 is 11 residues long. CDR1 MDHEN and CDR2 SYDVKM come from the germline V gene. Trimming cost V 10 bases and J 9 bases, with 13 bases left between them. This chain's CDR3 is CATQGPRPQHF. CDR3 nucleotides: TGTGCCACACAGGGACCTCGGCCCCAGCATTTT.

The chain combines TRBV5-5 with TRBJ1-1, with 7 positions matching TRBD1. The germline V gene has CDR1 SGHKS and CDR2 YYEKEE (reference sequence). The CDR3 is 13 residues long. Trimming removed 4 bases from V and 5 bases from J; junction bases left unmatched: 5. The DNA for the CDR3 is TGTGCCAGCAGCAGATACAGGGGAACTGAAGCTTTCTTT. Translation gives CASSRYRGTEAFF.